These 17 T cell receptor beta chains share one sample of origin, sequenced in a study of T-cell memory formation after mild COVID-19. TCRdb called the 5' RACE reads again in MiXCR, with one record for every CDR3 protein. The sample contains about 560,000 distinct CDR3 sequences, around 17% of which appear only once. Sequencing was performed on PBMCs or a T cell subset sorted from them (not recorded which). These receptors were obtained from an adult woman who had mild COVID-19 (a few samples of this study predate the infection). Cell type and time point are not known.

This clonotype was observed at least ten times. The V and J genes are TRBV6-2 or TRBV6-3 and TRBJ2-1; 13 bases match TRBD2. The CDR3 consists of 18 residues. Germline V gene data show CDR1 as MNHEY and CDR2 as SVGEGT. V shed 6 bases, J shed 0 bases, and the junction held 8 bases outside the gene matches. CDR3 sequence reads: CASRRTSGSSLSYNEQFF. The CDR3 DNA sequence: TGTGCCAGCAGGCGGACTAGCGGGAGCTCTCTCTCCTACAATGAGCAGTTCTTC.

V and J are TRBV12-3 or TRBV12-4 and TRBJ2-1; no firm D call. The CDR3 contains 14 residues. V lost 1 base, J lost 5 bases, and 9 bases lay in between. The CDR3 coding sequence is TGTGCCAGCAGTTTAGTCTCGTACAACAATGAGCAGTTCTTC. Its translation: CASSLVSYNNEQFF.

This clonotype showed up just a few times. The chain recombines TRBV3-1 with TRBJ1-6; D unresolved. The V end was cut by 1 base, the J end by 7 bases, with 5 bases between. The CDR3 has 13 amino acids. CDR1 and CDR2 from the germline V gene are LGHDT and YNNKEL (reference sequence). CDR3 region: CASSQGGNSPLHF. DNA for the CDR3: TGTGCCAGCAGCCAAGGAGGGAATTCACCCCTCCACTTT.

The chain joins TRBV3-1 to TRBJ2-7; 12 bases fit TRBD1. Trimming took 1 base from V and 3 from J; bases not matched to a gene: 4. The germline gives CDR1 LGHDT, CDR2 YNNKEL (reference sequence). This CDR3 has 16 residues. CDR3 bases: TGTGCCAGCAGCCAAGTGGGGGACAGGGGGCTCTACGAGCAGTACTTC. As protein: CASSQVGDRGLYEQYF.

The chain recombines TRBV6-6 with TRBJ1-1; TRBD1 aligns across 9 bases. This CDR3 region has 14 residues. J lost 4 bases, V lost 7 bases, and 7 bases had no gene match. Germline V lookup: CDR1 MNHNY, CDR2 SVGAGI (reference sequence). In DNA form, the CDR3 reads TGTGCCAGCACCCAGACAGGGGGGATCACTGAAGCTTTCTTT. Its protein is CASTQTGGITEAFF.

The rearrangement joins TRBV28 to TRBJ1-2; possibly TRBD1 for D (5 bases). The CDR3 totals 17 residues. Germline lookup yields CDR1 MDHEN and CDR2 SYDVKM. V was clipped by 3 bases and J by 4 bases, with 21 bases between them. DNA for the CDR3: TGTGCCAGCAGTTTTACTCCAAGAGGGGTCCTTGGCTATGGCTACACCTTC. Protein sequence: CASSFTPRGVLGYGYTF.

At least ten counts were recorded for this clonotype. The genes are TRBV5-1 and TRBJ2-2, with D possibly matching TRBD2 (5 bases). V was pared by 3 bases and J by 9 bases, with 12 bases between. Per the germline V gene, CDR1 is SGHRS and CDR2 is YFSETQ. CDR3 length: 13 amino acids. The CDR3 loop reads CASSYNAGRELFF. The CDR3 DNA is TGCGCCAGCAGCTACAACGCGGGCAGGGAGCTGTTTTTT.

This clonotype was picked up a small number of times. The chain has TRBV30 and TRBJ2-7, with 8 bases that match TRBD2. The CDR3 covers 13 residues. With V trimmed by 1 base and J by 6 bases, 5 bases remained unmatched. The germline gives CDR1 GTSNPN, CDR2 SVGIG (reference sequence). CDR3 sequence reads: CAWSGSGGGEQYF. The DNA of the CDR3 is TGTGCCTGGAGTGGAAGCGGGGGCGGCGAGCAGTACTTC.

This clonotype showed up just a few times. CDR3 DNA: TGCGCCAGCAGCCCCCGAACTAGTCAGGATGAGCAGTTCTTC. Translated, it gives CASSPRTSQDEQFF. This rearrangement joins TRBV5-1 to TRBJ2-1; D may be TRBD2 (5 bases). V was trimmed by 4 bases and J by 8 bases, leaving 16 bases between them. Germline V gene sequence: CDR1 SGHRS, CDR2 YFSETQ. The CDR3 extends over 14 amino acids.

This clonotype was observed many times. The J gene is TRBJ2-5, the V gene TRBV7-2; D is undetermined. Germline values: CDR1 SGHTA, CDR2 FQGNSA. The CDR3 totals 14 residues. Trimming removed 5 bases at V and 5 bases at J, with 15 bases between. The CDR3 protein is CASSLLTHGETQYF. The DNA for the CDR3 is TGTGCCAGCAGCCTCCTCACCCACGGGGAGACCCAGTACTTC.

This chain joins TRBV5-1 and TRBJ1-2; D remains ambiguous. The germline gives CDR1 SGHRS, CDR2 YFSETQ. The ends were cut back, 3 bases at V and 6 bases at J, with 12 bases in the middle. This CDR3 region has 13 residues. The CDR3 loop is CASSSLSSDGYTF. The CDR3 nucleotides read TGCGCCAGCAGCTCCCTCAGTTCTGATGGCTACACCTTC.

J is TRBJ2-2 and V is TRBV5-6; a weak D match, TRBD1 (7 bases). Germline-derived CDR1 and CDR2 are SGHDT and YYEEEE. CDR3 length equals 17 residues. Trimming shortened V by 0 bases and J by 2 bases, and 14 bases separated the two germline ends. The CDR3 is CASSLASQGGNTGELFF. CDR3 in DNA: TGTGCCAGCAGCTTGGCCAGTCAGGGGGGCAACACCGGGGAGCTGTTTTTT.

CDR3 residues: CASSRVEVRYEQYF. The CDR3 DNA reads as TGTGCCAGCAGCAGGGTAGAGGTCCGCTACGAGCAGTACTTC. The chain uses TRBV5-6 and TRBJ2-7; D uncertain. CDR3 length equals 14 residues. V lost 4 bases and J lost 3, with 14 bases in between. The V gene's germline CDR1 is SGHDT and CDR2 YYEEEE.

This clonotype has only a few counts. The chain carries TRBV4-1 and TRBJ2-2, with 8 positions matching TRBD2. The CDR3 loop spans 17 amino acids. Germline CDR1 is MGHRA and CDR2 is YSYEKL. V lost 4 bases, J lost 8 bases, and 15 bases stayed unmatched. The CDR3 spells CASSRSLRDAGGGELFF. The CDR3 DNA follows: TGCGCCAGCAGCCGATCGCTTAGGGACGCGGGAGGTGGGGAGCTGTTTTTT.

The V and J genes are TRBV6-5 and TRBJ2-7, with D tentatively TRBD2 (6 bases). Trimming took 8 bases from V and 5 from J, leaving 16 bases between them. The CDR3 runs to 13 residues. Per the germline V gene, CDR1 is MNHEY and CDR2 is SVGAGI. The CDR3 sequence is CASRDSGGDEQYF. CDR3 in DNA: TGTGCCAGCCGGGACTCCGGCGGCGACGAGCAGTACTTC.

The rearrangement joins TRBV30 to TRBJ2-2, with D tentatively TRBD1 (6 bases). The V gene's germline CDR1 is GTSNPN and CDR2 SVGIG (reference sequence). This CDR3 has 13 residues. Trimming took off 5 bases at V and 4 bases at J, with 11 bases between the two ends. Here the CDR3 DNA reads TGTGCCTGGGGAATACAGGGCACCGGGGAGCTGTTTTTT. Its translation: CAWGIQGTGELFF.

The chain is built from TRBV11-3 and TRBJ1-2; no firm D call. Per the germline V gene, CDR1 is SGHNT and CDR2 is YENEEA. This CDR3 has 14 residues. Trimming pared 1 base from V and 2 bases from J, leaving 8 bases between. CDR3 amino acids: CASSLVTENYGYTF. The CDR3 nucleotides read TGTGCCAGCAGCTTAGTGACGGAAAACTATGGCTACACCTTC.